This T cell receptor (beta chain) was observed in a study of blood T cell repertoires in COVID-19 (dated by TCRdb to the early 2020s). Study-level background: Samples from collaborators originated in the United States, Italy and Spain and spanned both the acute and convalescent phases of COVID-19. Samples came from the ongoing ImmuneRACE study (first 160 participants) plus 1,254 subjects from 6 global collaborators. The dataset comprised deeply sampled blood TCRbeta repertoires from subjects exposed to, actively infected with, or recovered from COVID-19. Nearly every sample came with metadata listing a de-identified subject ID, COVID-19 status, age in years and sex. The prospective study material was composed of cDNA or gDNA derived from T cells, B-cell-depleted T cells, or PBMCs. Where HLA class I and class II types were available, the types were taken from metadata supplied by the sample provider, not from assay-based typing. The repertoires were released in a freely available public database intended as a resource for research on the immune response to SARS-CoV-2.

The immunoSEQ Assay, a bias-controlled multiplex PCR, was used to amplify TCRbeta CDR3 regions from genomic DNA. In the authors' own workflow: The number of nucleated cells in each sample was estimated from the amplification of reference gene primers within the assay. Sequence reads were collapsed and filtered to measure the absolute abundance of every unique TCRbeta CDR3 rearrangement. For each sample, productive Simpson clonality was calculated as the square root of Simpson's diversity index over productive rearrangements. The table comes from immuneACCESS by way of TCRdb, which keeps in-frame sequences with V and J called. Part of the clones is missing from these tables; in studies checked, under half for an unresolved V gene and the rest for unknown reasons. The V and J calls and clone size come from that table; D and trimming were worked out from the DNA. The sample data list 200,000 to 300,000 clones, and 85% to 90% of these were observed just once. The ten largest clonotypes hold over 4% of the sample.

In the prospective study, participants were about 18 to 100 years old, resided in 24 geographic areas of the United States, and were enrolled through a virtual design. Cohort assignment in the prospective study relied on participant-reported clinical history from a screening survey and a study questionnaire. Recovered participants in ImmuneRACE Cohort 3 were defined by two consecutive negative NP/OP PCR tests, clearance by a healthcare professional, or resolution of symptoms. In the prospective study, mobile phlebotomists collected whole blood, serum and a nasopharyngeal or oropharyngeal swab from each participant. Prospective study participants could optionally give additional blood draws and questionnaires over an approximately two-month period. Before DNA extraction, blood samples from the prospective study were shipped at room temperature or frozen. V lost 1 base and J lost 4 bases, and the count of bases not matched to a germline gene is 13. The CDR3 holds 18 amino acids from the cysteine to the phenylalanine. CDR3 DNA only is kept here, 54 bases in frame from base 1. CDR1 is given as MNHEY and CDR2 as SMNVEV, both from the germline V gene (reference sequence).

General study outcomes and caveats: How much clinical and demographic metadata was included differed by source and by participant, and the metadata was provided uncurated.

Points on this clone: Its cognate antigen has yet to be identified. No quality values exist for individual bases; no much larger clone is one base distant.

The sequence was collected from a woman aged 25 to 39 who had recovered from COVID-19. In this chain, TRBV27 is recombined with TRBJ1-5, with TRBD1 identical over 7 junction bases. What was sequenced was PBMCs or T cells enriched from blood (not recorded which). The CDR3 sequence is CASSLLTPSGGLNQPQHF. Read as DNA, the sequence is TGTGCCAGCAGTTTATTAACCCCCTCAGGGGGGCTTAATCAGCCCCAGCATTTT.